What follows are 23 T cell receptor beta chains derived from one specimen sequenced in a study of blood T cell repertoires in COVID-19. Sequenced by immunoSEQ multiplex PCR; TCRdb stores in-frame clones only, minus some. The sample consists of over 110,000 clones, 70% to 90% of them appearing once. The sequenced material came from peripheral blood. All receptors come from a human donor in a cohort sampled during active COVID-19.

The V call is TRBV20-1, the J call TRBJ1-5, with 7 positions matching TRBD1. Germline-derived CDR1 and CDR2 are DFQATT and SNEGSKA (reference sequence). Losses at the gene ends were 3 bases for V and 3 bases for J; bases not matched to a gene: 8. CDR3 length equals 15 residues. The CDR3 nucleotides read TGCAGTGCTAGTTCGCCAGGGACAGTCAATCAGCCCCAGCATTTT. This sequence encodes CSASSPGTVNQPQHF.

This rearrangement joins TRBV5-8 to TRBJ2-7, with TRBD2 as a possible D gene (5 bases). This CDR3 contains 14 residues. Trimming stripped 3 bases from V and 3 bases from J, with 13 bases between. Germline CDR1 SGHTS, CDR2 YDEGEE. As DNA, the CDR3 is TGTGCCAGCAGCTCAAGAACTAGATTCTACGAGCAGTACTTC. It specifies CASSSRTRFYEQYF.

V gene TRBV6-5 combines with J gene TRBJ2-3; 9 nucleotides match TRBD2. From germline, CDR1 is MNHEY and CDR2 SVGAGI. V dropped 4 bases and J dropped 7; count of bases not matched to a gene: 9. This CDR3 contains 15 residues. This CDR3 reads CASSSPGREGYTQYF. The CDR3, as DNA: TGTGCCAGCAGTTCCCCCGGGCGGGAGGGCTATACGCAGTATTTT.

The rearrangement joins TRBV4-3 to TRBJ1-5; D perhaps matches TRBD1 (6 bases). The germline V gene encodes CDR1 LGHNA and CDR2 YSLEER. Trimming stripped 4 bases from V and 0 bases from J, with 10 bases between. The CDR3 extends over 15 amino acids. The CDR3 loop reads CASSREGGSNQPQHF. The CDR3, as DNA: TGCGCCAGCAGCCGGGAGGGGGGTAGCAATCAGCCCCAGCATTTT.

The CDR3 sequence is CASRVDRDGGYTF. The CDR3 coding sequence is TGTGCCAGCAGAGTAGACAGGGATGGTGGCTACACCTTC. The chain links TRBV2 to TRBJ1-2; 7 bases fit TRBD1. V shed 6 bases and J 7 bases; nucleotides not matched to a gene: 8. This CDR3 is 13 amino acids long. Per germline, CDR1 SNHLY and CDR2 FYNNEI.

Here the CDR3 DNA reads TGTGCCAGCAGCCCCCGGGTCGCACGGGAGCAGTTCTTC. It specifies CASSPRVAREQFF. The chain couples TRBV11-1 to TRBJ2-1, with D unresolved. The germline V and J ends were trimmed by 5 bases and 10 bases, with 15 bases remaining between them. The CDR3 is 13 residues long. CDR1 and CDR2 from the germline V gene are SGHAT and FQDESV (reference sequence).

The chain is built from TRBV5-1 and TRBJ2-5; 7 bases fit TRBD2. V lost 3 bases, J lost 2 bases, and 1 base stayed unmatched. The V gene's germline CDR1 is SGHRS and CDR2 YFSETQ. The CDR3 has 13 amino acids. The CDR3 DNA is TGCGCCAGCAGCTGGACTAGACAAGAGACCCAGTACTTC. Residues: CASSWTRQETQYF.

J is TRBJ2-5 and V is TRBV6-5, with TRBD1 identical over 7 bases. The V gene end was trimmed by 6 bases and the J gene end by 3 bases; junction bases not matched to a gene: 4. Germline-derived CDR1 and CDR2 are MNHEY and SVGAGI. The CDR3 extends over 13 amino acids. CDR3 in amino acids: CASRRQGEETQYF. The DNA of the CDR3 is TGTGCCAGCAGACGACAGGGTGAAGAGACCCAGTACTTC.

In regard to this clone: Other DNA sequences from this sample encode an identical CDR3 as well. The chain employs TRBV30 and TRBJ1-5; D is possibly TRBD1 (6 bases). The CDR3 contains 13 residues. CDR1 and CDR2 (germline): GTSNPN, SVGIG (reference sequence). The V end lost 1 base, the J end lost 7 bases, and 11 bases lay between the germline ends. The CDR3 DNA is TGTGCCTGGAGTGACAGGGATGGCCAGCCCCAGCATTTT. Its protein is CAWSDRDGQPQHF. Full variable domain (outside the CDR3, taken from reference TRBV30 and TRBJ1-5): SQTIHQWPATLVQPVGSPLSLECTVEGTSNPNLYWYRQAAGRGLQLLFYSVGIGQISSEVPQNLSASRPQDRQFILSSKKLLLSDSGFYLCAWSDRDGQPQHFGDGTRLSIL.

This clone appeared once. V is TRBV6-5 and J is TRBJ1-1; 7 nucleotides line up with TRBD1. The CDR3 has 14 amino acids. Germline V gives CDR1 MNHEY, CDR2 SVGAGI. Germline trimming cut 5 bases from V and 3 bases from J; bases unmatched to any gene: 6. The CDR3 loop is CASSHRGGDTEAFF. DNA for the CDR3: TGTGCCAGCAGTCACAGGGGTGGGGACACTGAAGCTTTCTTT.

The V gene is TRBV19, the J gene TRBJ1-1, with D uncertain. The CDR3 sequence is 15 residues long. Trimming took off 6 bases at V and 4 bases at J, with 18 bases between the two ends. Per the germline V gene, CDR1 is LNHDA and CDR2 is SQIVND (reference sequence). As DNA, the CDR3 is TGTGCCAGTAGCCTTTCCGAGGGTTTGGCCACTGAAGCTTTCTTT. Its protein is CASSLSEGLATEAFF.

The V and J genes are TRBV6-5 and TRBJ2-7, with TRBD1 matching 9 bases. Losses at the gene ends were 0 bases for V and 5 bases for J; bases not matched to a gene: 8. The V gene's germline CDR1 is MNHEY and CDR2 SVGAGI. This CDR3 comprises 16 residues. The CDR3 nucleotides read TGTGCCAGCAGTTACTCGGGCGGGACAGGGTTCCACGAGCAGTACTTC. This encodes CASSYSGGTGFHEQYF.

V gene TRBV19 combines with J gene TRBJ1-2; D uncertain. Germline V lookup: CDR1 LNHDA, CDR2 SQIVND (reference sequence). The CDR3 is 15 residues long. The ends were cut back, 3 bases at V and 8 bases at J, with 19 bases in the middle. The CDR3 here is CASSIPSAIAGGYTF. As DNA, the CDR3 is TGTGCCAGTAGTATCCCCTCGGCAATTGCGGGGGGCTACACCTTC.

This clone showed up just once. V gene TRBV23-1 combines with J gene TRBJ1-5, with TRBD1 identical over 8 bases. TRBV23-1 is an ORF, and what it does is uncertain. The length of the CDR3 is 15 residues. The J segment lost 4 bases and the V segment lost 6 bases, leaving 8 bases of the junction unmatched. CDR3 amino acids: CASSHPQGGNQPQHF. The CDR3 nucleotides read TGCGCCAGCAGCCATCCACAGGGGGGGAATCAGCCCCAGCATTTT.

This chain links TRBV18 with TRBJ1-2, with no clear D. The CDR3 contains 15 residues. Between the trimmed V and J ends, which lost 0 bases and 1 base, there was a span of 9 bases. Germline lookup yields CDR1 KGHSH and CDR2 LQKENI. The CDR3 region is CASSPPGRINYGYTF. The CDR3 nucleotides are TGTGCCAGCTCACCACCAGGCAGGATTAACTATGGCTACACCTTC.

In this sample, this clone turned up once. This sample also contains other DNA sequences that code for the same CDR3. The chain is built from TRBV9 and TRBJ2-5; 8 nucleotides match TRBD2. V lost 0 bases to trimming and J lost 5 bases; unmatched junction nucleotides: 3. The CDR3 is 14 residues long. Looked up from germline, CDR1 is SGDLS and CDR2 is YYNGEE. CDR3 bases: TGTGCCAGCAGCGTAGGCGGGGGGCCGGAGACCCAGTACTTC. It translates to CASSVGGGPETQYF.

V gene TRBV21-1 combines with J gene TRBJ1-5; the table's D call, TRBD1, has no DNA check behind it. TRBV21-1 is given as a pseudogene. The CDR3 consists of 15 residues. The CDR3 reads CANLDGQCSNQPQHF. As DNA, the CDR3 is TGTGCCAACCTTGACGGACAGTGTAGCAATCAGCCCCAGCATTTT.

The chain employs TRBV12-5 and TRBJ1-2; TRBD1 is a possible D gene (6 bases). The V gene's germline CDR1 is LGHNT and CDR2 FRNRAP. The V and J ends lost 2 bases and 5 bases respectively, with 12 bases between them. The CDR3 runs to 14 residues. Here the CDR3 reads CASGLQGMEYGYTF. CDR3 DNA: TGTGCTAGTGGTTTGCAGGGGATGGAGTATGGCTACACCTTC. The entire variable domain, with the rest obtained from reference TRBV12-5 and TRBJ1-2, is as follows: DARVTQTPRHKVTEMGQEVTMRCQPILGHNTVFWYRQTMMQGLELLAYFRNRAPLDDSGMPKDRFSAEMPDATLATLKIQPSEPRDSAVYFCASGLQGMEYGYTFGSGTRLTVV.

This clone was observed a few times. The V call is TRBV4-2, the J call TRBJ2-2, with D unresolved. The germline CDR1 and CDR2 sequences are LGHNA and YNFKEQ. V dropped 4 bases and J dropped 5 bases, with 11 bases sitting between them. This CDR3 region has 14 residues. Here the CDR3 reads CASSPNEETGELFF. CDR3 nucleotides: TGTGCCAGCAGCCCGAACGAGGAAACCGGGGAGCTGTTTTTT.

The gene calls are TRBV11-2 and TRBJ2-7; 8 nucleotides agree with TRBD2. Per germline, CDR1 SGHAT and CDR2 FQNNGV. Losses at the gene ends were 7 bases for V and 7 bases for J; bases not matched to a gene: 15. The CDR3 contains 15 residues. CDR3 bases: TGTGCCAGCATCCCTGAGGTGCTAGCGGGTAATGAGCAGTACTTC. Its translation is CASIPEVLAGNEQYF.

V usage is TRBV2 and J usage is TRBJ2-5; 10 bases fit TRBD2. CDR3 length: 15 residues. J lost 5 bases, V lost 8 bases, and 11 bases had no gene match. Per germline, CDR1 SNHLY and CDR2 FYNNEI. For the CDR3, the DNA is TGTGCCAGCGCTTTTCAGCGGGGGGGCTCTGAGACCCAGTACTTC. Translated: CASAFQRGGSETQYF.

The rearrangement uses TRBV15 and TRBJ2-3; D remains unclear. Trimming pared 3 bases from V and 2 bases from J, leaving 6 bases between. There are 13 residues in the CDR3. Germline V CDR1 and CDR2: LNHNV, YYDKDF (reference sequence). Written as DNA, the CDR3 is TGTGCCACCAGCAGCCCTCCCACAGATACGCAGTATTTT. Amino acids: CATSSPPTDTQYF.

This clone was counted a few times. The gene calls are TRBV2 and TRBJ2-7, with D unresolved. This CDR3 spans 12 amino acids. Germline V gene sequence: CDR1 SNHLY, CDR2 FYNNEI. V dropped 6 bases and J dropped 5 bases, with 11 bases sitting between them. CDR3: CASRTGGHEQYF. CDR3 DNA: TGTGCCAGCAGGACCGGCGGTCACGAGCAGTACTTC. The entire variable domain, with the rest obtained from reference TRBV2 and TRBJ2-7, is as follows: EPEVTQTPSHQVTQMGQEVILRCVPISNHLYFYWYRQILGQKVEFLVSFYNNEISEKSEIFDDQFSVERPDGSNFTLKIRSTKLEDSAMYFCASRTGGHEQYFGPGTRLTVT.